A selection of T cell receptor beta chains follows, all from one sample in a study of CD8 T cells in ankylosing spondylitis. MiXCR, run by TCRdb on the 5' RACE reads, gives a single entry per CDR3 protein. The table records about 210,000 distinct CDR3 sequences, approximately 8% of them present only once. The sequenced sample consisted of blood, either unsorted or a sorted T cell fraction (not recorded which). The source of these receptors is a female donor with ankylosing spondylitis or in good health (not recorded which). Both conserved end residues are part of each CDR3. D genes are given only for firm matches. Only part of the rows carry a size: once, few, many, or a class if the clone is expanded.

V gene	D gene	J gene	clone size	CDR3 protein	CDR3 DNA
TRBV2	TRBD2	TRBJ2-1	many	CASSEALRGTSGSPEQFF	TGTGCCAGCAGTGAAGCGCTAAGAGGGACTAGCGGGAGCCCTGAGCAGTTCTTC
TRBV30	TRBD2	TRBJ2-7	many	CAWRSSGVTVEQYF	TGTGCCTGGAGATCTAGCGGGGTGACCGTCGAGCAGTACTTC
TRBV6-2/TRBV6-3	-	TRBJ2-5	-	CASSYRSGGKETQYF	TGTGCCAGCAGTTACAGGAGCGGCGGAAAAGAGACCCAGTACTTC
TRBV7-9	-	TRBJ1-1	-	CASSEGITEAFF	TGTGCCAGCAGCGAGGGGATAACTGAAGCTTTCTTT
TRBV12-3/TRBV12-4	-	TRBJ1-6	many	CASSFSANNSPLHF	TGTGCCAGCAGTTTTTCGGCAAATAATTCACCCCTCCACTTT
TRBV4-3	-	TRBJ1-1	many	CASSQVKDRRRWNTEAFF	TGCGCCAGCAGCCAAGTGAAGGACAGAAGAAGGTGGAACACTGAAGCTTTCTTT
TRBV12-3/TRBV12-4	TRBD2	TRBJ2-3	many	CASRGAGSLTDTQYF	TGTGCCAGCAGGGGAGCGGGATCGCTGACAGATACGCAGTATTTT
TRBV12-3/TRBV12-4	-	TRBJ2-3	many	CASGLLGDTQYF	TGTGCCAGCGGTCTGTTGGGGGACACGCAGTATTTT
TRBV5-1	-	TRBJ2-3	many	CASAVGDIDTQYF	TGCGCCAGCGCCGTAGGGGACATAGATACGCAGTATTTT
TRBV29-1	-	TRBJ2-1	many	CSVQHGNEQFF	TGCAGCGTCCAACACGGCAATGAGCAGTTCTTC
TRBV30	-	TRBJ1-2	-	CAWLLEAYGYTF	TGTGCCTGGCTCCTCGAGGCGTATGGCTACACCTTC
TRBV18	TRBD1	TRBJ1-1	few	CASSPAGQGYTEAFF	TGTGCCAGCTCACCCGCGGGACAGGGGTACACTGAAGCTTTCTTT
TRBV29-1	-	TRBJ2-2	many	CSVGGGKAGELFF	TGCAGCGTTGGAGGTGGAAAAGCCGGGGAGCTGTTTTTT
TRBV20-1	TRBD1	TRBJ1-1	many	CSARDEGGGREQVTEAFF	TGCAGTGCTAGAGATGAGGGAGGGGGCAGGGAACAGGTTACTGAAGCTTTCTTT
TRBV29-1	-	TRBJ2-1	many	CSVISRDSYNEQFF	TGCAGCGTGATTAGCAGGGACTCCTACAATGAGCAGTTCTTC
TRBV20-1	TRBD2	TRBJ2-1	many	CSYIPASGSRNNEQFF	TGCAGTTACATCCCGGCTAGCGGGAGTCGTAACAATGAGCAGTTCTTC
TRBV10-3	TRBD2	TRBJ2-1	many	CAISESSGRNNEQFF	TGTGCCATCAGTGAGTCAAGCGGGAGAAACAATGAGCAGTTCTTC